The clone carrying this T cell receptor beta chain occurred a few times. Antigen specificity is unknown. CDR3 size: 13 residues. V lost 3 bases and J lost 7, with 12 bases in between. Germline values: CDR1 MGHRA, CDR2 YSYEKL. The source of the sample is a study of T cells after yellow fever vaccination. Study information: Fractions of low cell number were prepared using SMART-Seq v4 Ultra Low Input.

5'RACE template switching added a universal primer site and UMIs to TCR cDNA. Via MiXCR, TCRdb re-called the 5' RACE reads, giving one row per CDR3 protein. The table shows about 170,000 distinct CDR3 sequences, with roughly 11% occurring only once. Overall study results and limits: FACS-sorted repertoires might harbor abundant contaminating clonotypes from the bulk population. Booster sampling recovered most clones from primary vaccination (less than 97% CD4, approximately 90% CD8).

The TCR was taken from a man younger than 35 who received the YFV17D yellow fever vaccine. This chain links TRBV4-1 with TRBJ1-2; D call uncertain. The source material was CD8+ T cells sorted from PBMCs, sampled 15 days after the yellow fever booster vaccination. The CDR3 protein is CASSHAGDRGYTF. The CDR3 DNA reads TGCGCCAGCAGCCATGCAGGTGATCGTGGCTACACCTTC.